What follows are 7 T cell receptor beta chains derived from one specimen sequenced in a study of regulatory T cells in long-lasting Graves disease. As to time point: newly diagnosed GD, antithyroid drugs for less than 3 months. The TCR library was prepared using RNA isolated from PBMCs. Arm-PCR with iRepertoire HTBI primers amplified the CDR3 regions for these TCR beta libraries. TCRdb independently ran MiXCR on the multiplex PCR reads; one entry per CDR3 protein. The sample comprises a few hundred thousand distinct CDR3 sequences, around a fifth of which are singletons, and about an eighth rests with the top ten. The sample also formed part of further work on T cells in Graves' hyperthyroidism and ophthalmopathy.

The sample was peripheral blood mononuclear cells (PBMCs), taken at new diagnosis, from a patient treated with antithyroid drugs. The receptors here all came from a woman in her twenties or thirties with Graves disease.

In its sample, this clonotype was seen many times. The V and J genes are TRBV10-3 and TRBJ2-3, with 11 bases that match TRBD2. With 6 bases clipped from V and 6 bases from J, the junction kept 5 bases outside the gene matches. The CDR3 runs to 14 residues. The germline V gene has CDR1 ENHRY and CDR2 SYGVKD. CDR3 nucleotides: TGTGCCATCAGGAGTGGACTAGCGGGCGATACGCAGTATTTT. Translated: CAIRSGLAGDTQYF.

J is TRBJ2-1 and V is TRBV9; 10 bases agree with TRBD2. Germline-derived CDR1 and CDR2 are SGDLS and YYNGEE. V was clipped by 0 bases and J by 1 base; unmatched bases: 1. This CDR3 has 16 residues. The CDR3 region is CASSVGTSGSYNEQFF. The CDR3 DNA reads TGTGCCAGCAGCGTAGGGACTAGCGGATCCTACAATGAGCAGTTCTTC.

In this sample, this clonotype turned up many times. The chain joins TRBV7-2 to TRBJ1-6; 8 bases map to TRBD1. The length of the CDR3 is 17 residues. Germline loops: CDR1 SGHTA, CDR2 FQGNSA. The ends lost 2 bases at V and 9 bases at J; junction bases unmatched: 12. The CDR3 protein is CASSLPETGVSGSPLHF. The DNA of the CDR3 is TGTGCCAGCAGCTTACCCGAGACAGGGGTTAGTGGTTCACCCCTCCACTTT.

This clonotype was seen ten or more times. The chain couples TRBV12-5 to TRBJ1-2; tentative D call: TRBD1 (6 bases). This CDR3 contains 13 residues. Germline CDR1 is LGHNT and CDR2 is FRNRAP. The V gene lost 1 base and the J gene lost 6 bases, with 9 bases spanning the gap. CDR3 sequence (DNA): TGTGCTAGTGGTTTGGAACAGGGAAATGGCTACACCTTC. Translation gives CASGLEQGNGYTF.

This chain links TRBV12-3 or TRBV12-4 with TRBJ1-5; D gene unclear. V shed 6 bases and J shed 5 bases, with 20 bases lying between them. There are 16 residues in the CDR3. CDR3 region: CASSLLKFGVYQPQHF. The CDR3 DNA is TGTGCCAGCAGCCTCTTGAAGTTTGGGGTATATCAGCCCCAGCATTTT.

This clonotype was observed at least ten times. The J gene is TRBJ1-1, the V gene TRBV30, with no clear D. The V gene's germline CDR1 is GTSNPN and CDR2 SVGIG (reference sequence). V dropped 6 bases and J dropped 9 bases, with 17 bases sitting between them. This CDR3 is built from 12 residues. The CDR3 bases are TGTGCCTGTACAGAAGGGTCCCCCCAAGCTTTCTTT. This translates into CACTEGSPQAFF. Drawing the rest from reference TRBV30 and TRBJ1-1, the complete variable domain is SQTIHQWPATLVQPVGSPLSLECTVEGTSNPNLYWYRQAAGRGLQLLFYSVGIGQISSEVPQNLSASRPQDRQFILSSKKLLLSDSGFYLCACTEGSPQAFFGQGTRLTVV.

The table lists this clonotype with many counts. The CDR3 nucleotides are TGTGCCAGCAGTGCCGACGGGGGAATGAACTATGGCTACACCTTC. It encodes CASSADGGMNYGYTF. The chain employs TRBV28 and TRBJ1-2, with a tentative D call TRBD1 (5 bases). The V gene's germline CDR1 is MDHEN and CDR2 SYDVKM. V lost 5 bases and J lost 2, with 15 bases in between. The CDR3 runs to 15 residues.